Here is one T cell receptor beta chain with its context. Germline and junction disagree at one end, which may indicate a read error. The data stem from a study of T cells and Merkel cell carcinoma outcomes. TCRdb's table, derived via immunoSEQ multiplex PCR, lists solely in-frame clones and lacks some. The sample has roughly 16,000 clones; 81% are singletons. Sequencing was performed on tumor tissue from Merkel cell carcinoma. The source of this sequence is a human donor with Merkel cell carcinoma.

CDR3 region: CTSEGRGYEQYF. The DNA of the CDR3 is TGTACCAGTGAGGGCAGGGGCTACGAGCAGTACTTC. This sequence joins TRBV19 and TRBJ2-7, with D perhaps TRBD1 (6 bases). Germline V lookup: CDR1 LNHDA, CDR2 SQIVND (reference sequence). This CDR3 has 12 amino acids.